Listed here is a single TCR beta chain. Its target is not known. The data were obtained in a study of identifying expanded T cells in peripheral blood. Points from the study as a whole: Differentially abundant clones: about 1.3 between replicates, 15 to 17 at about two weeks, more than 18 at four. Clone count variance between roughly two-week samples rose with total template count.

The CDR3 runs 16 residues. Per germline, CDR1 KGHSH and CDR2 LQKENI. The junction had 10 bases not matched to a gene; V was cut back by 3 bases and J by 7 bases. During the collection period, no donor immune events like infections were recorded. Data came from immunoSEQ multiplex PCR; TCRdb stores just in-frame clones and leaves some out. The sample consists of around 78,000 clones, roughly 81% of them appearing once. The sequencing input was blood. The TCR originated in a person between 18 and 70 years old in good health. The gene calls are TRBV18 and TRBJ2-7; TRBD1 agrees at 12 bases. CDR3 in amino acids: CASSPGTGGAKREQYF. For the CDR3, the DNA is TGTGCCAGCTCACCGGGGACAGGGGGCGCCAAGCGGGAGCAGTACTTC.